This is a list of T cell receptor beta chains from one sample in a study of blood T cell repertoires in COVID-19. The data were produced by immunoSEQ multiplex PCR, yet TCRdb's version contains in-frame clones alone and is incomplete. Counted here are 150,000 to 200,000 clones, 85% to 90% occurring once; the ten biggest clones make up over 15%. Sequenced input: peripheral blood. The receptors shown here come from a person between 65 and 79 years old with COVID-19, enrolled during active disease. Each CDR3 is given with its conserved first and last residue. D genes are given only for firm matches. Size is omitted from some rows. Given values are once, few, many or a class for expanded clones.

V	length	D	size	J	CDR3	DNA
TRBV2	13	TRBD1	.	TRBJ1-5	CASREYRGQPQHF	TGTGCCAGCAGGGAGTACAGGGGCCAGCCCCAGCATTTT
TRBV9	13	TRBD1	.	TRBJ2-1	CASSVAGGLEQFF	TGTGCCAGCAGCGTAGCAGGGGGCCTTGAGCAGTTCTTC
TRBV6-5	15	.	once	TRBJ2-1	CASSPRGGSYNEQFF	TGTGCCAGCAGCCCCCGAGGGGGATCCTACAATGAGCAGTTCTTC
TRBV14	14	.	.	TRBJ1-6	CASSQDFGRSPLHF	TGTGCCAGCAGCCAAGATTTTGGCCGCTCACCCCTCCACTTT
TRBV14	15	.	.	TRBJ2-2	CASSQEAINTGELFF	TGTGCCAGCAGCCAAGAAGCGATTAACACCGGGGAGCTGTTTTTT
TRBV9	15	.	few	TRBJ2-2	CASSRGSLGTGELFF	TGTGCCAGCAGCCGCGGCAGCCTGGGCACCGGGGAGCTGTTTTTT
TRBV7-3	18	TRBD1	few	TRBJ2-7	CASSFTPDRVPTSHEQYF	TGTGCCAGCAGCTTTACCCCCGACAGGGTCCCGACCTCCCACGAGCAGTACTTC
TRBV9	12	.	.	TRBJ2-1	CASSAARNEQFF	TGTGCCAGCAGCGCCGCTCGGAATGAGCAGTTCTTC
TRBV2	14	.	.	TRBJ1-6	CASSVQGGNSPLHF	TGTGCCAGCAGTGTCCAGGGAGGTAATTCACCCCTCCACTTT
TRBV15	15	TRBD1	.	TRBJ1-2	CATSGWDRGDYGYTF	TGTGCCACCAGCGGCTGGGACAGGGGGGACTATGGCTACACCTTC
TRBV30	11	.	.	TRBJ2-5	CASQGLETQYF	TGTGCCTCCCAGGGTCTAGAGACCCAGTACTTC
TRBV5-1	16	.	.	TRBJ2-1	CASSLQGAGSYNEQFF	TGCGCCAGCAGCTTACAGGGAGCTGGCTCCTACAATGAGCAGTTCTTC
TRBV7-2	13	TRBD1	.	TRBJ1-1	CASSFYRGSEAFF	TGTGCCAGCAGCTTTTACAGGGGCTCTGAAGCTTTCTTT
TRBV3-1/TRBV3-2	14	.	.	TRBJ2-7	CASSQRTESYEQYF	TGTGCCAGCAGCCAGCGGACTGAATCCTACGAGCAGTACTTC
TRBV11-1	15	.	.	TRBJ1-4	CASSSTVATNEKLFF	TGTGCCAGCAGCTCGACAGTTGCAACTAATGAAAAACTGTTTTTT
TRBV29-1	13	TRBD2	once	TRBJ2-1	CSETSGRYNEQFF	TGCAGCGAGACTAGCGGGAGGTACAATGAGCAGTTCTTC
TRBV6-1	15	.	few	TRBJ1-1	CASSELAGMNTEAFF	TGTGCCAGCAGTGAGTTGGCGGGGATGAACACTGAAGCTTTCTTT
TRBV2	13	.	.	TRBJ1-1	CASRGRVFTEAFF	TGTGCCAGCAGAGGCAGGGTGTTCACTGAAGCTTTCTTT
TRBV19	16	.	.	TRBJ1-4	CASSIFLSPTNEKLFF	TGTGCCAGTAGTATATTTCTCAGTCCAACTAATGAAAAACTGTTTTTT
TRBV2	11	TRBD2	.	TRBJ2-7	CASGGEVEQYF	TGTGCCAGCGGGGGGGAGGTCGAGCAGTACTTC
TRBV18	14	TRBD2	.	TRBJ2-2	CASSPVREAGELFF	TGTGCCAGCTCACCAGTTCGGGAGGCCGGGGAGCTGTTTTTT
TRBV5-1	15	TRBD1	.	TRBJ1-2	CASSSMTGGTGGYTF	TGCGCCAGCAGCTCCATGACAGGGGGGACTGGCGGCTACACCTTC
TRBV10-3	16	TRBD1	.	TRBJ2-7	CAISELAGTGGDEQYF	TGTGCCATCAGTGAGTTGGCCGGGACAGGGGGCGACGAGCAGTACTTC
TRBV29-1	13	.	.	TRBJ1-2	CSVFDGVDYGYTF	TGCAGCGTGTTCGACGGAGTCGACTATGGCTACACCTTC
TRBV28	16	TRBD1	.	TRBJ1-1	CASSPQGAVQNTEAFF	TGTGCCAGCAGTCCGCAGGGGGCCGTACAGAACACTGAAGCTTTCTTT
TRBV10-3	19	TRBD1	.	TRBJ2-4	CAISNDRGQGKLAKNIQYF	TGTGCCATCAGTAATGACAGGGGGCAGGGGAAACTAGCCAAAAACATTCAGTACTTC
TRBV28	15	.	.	TRBJ2-1	CASRFDSRAINEQFF	TGTGCCAGCAGGTTTGACAGTCGGGCGATCAATGAGCAGTTCTTC
TRBV23-1	18	TRBD2	.	TRBJ2-2	CASSHTGLAGGCAGELFF	TGCGCCAGCAGTCATACGGGACTAGCGGGAGGGTGCGCCGGGGAGCTGTTTTTT
TRBV28	15	.	.	TRBJ1-1	CASSQGRGDNTEAFF	TGTGCCAGCAGTCAAGGGCGGGGGGACAACACTGAAGCTTTCTTT
TRBV9	15	TRBD1	.	TRBJ2-1	CASSVGTGSVNEQFF	TGTGCCAGCAGCGTGGGGACAGGGTCTGTAAATGAGCAGTTCTTC
TRBV5-1	14	.	.	TRBJ2-2	CASSSRQDTGELFF	TGCGCCAGCAGCAGCCGACAGGACACCGGGGAGCTGTTTTTT
TRBV6-5	13	.	.	TRBJ1-2	CASSYVSNYGYTF	TGTGCCAGCAGTTACGTCTCTAACTATGGCTACACCTTC
TRBV25-1	13	.	.	TRBJ1-2	CASSETGLEGYTF	TGTGCCAGCAGTGAAACTGGGTTGGAGGGCTACACCTTC
TRBV19	13	.	.	TRBJ1-1	CASGWQTNTEAFF	TGTGCCAGCGGGTGGCAGACGAACACTGAAGCTTTCTTT
TRBV7-3	16	.	.	TRBJ2-6	CASSLGAWSGANVLTF	TGTGCCAGCAGCTTAGGGGCGTGGTCTGGGGCCAACGTCCTGACTTTC
TRBV6-6	15	.	.	TRBJ1-5	CASSYSQGSNQPQHF	TGTGCCAGCAGTTACTCTCAGGGGAGCAATCAGCCCCAGCATTTT
TRBV19	14	TRBD1	once	TRBJ1-6	CASSLHRGNSPLHF	TGTGCCAGTAGTCTACACAGGGGGAATTCACCCCTCCACTTT
TRBV3-1/TRBV3-2	13	TRBD1	.	TRBJ1-2	CASSHGQGCRYTF	TGTGCCAGCAGCCATGGACAGGGATGTCGCTACACCTTC
TRBV6-5	14	TRBD1	.	TRBJ1-1	CASSPTGFVAEAFF	TGTGCCAGCAGCCCGACAGGGTTTGTGGCTGAAGCTTTCTTT
TRBV28	14	.	.	TRBJ2-1	CASSLLWTNVRQFF	TGTGCCAGCAGTTTATTATGGACAAACGTAAGGCAGTTCTTC
TRBV7-8	15	.	.	TRBJ1-3	CASSPGRGITHTIYF	TGTGCCAGCAGCCCCGGACGGGGGATTACGCACACCATATATTTT
TRBV6-5	12	.	.	TRBJ1-1	CASRRRNTEAFF	TGTGCCAGCAGGAGAAGAAACACTGAAGCTTTCTTT
TRBV28	16	.	once	TRBJ1-4	CASSLREGAFYEKLFF	TGTGCCAGCAGTTTGAGGGAGGGCGCGTTCTATGAAAAACTGTTTTTT
TRBV19	12	.	.	TRBJ1-4	CASNRQGEKLFF	TGTGCCAGTAACCGTCAGGGTGAAAAACTGTTTTTT
TRBV3-1/TRBV3-2	13	.	.	TRBJ1-6	CASSPRSNSPLHF	TGTGCCAGCAGCCCCCGTTCTAATTCACCCCTCCACTTT
TRBV21-1	15	.	few	TRBJ1-2	CASSKAGTESYGYTF	TGTGCCAGCAGCAAAGCCGGGACAGAATCCTATGGCTACACCTTC
TRBV20-1	13	.	.	TRBJ1-1	CSASPQGTTEAFF	TGCAGTGCTAGTCCGCAGGGGACCACTGAAGCTTTCTTT
TRBV5-6	14	TRBD1	.	TRBJ1-1	CASSWPTGGTEAFF	TGTGCCAGCAGCTGGCCGACAGGGGGCACTGAAGCTTTCTTT
TRBV10-1	16	TRBD1	.	TRBJ2-7	CASSESTRGRGYEQYF	TGCGCCAGCAGTGAGTCGACTCGGGGCAGGGGGTACGAGCAGTACTTC
TRBV19	13	.	.	TRBJ1-5	CASSYDGNQPQHF	TGTGCCAGTAGCTACGATGGCAATCAGCCCCAGCATTTT
TRBV7-9	13	.	.	TRBJ2-4	CASSLQGRNIQYF	TGTGCCAGCAGCTTACAGGGGCGAAACATTCAGTACTTC
TRBV7-9	15	.	.	TRBJ1-1	CASSDQGGVNTEAFF	TGTGCCAGCAGCGACCAGGGTGGGGTGAACACTGAAGCTTTCTTT
TRBV4-2	14	TRBD2	few	TRBJ2-5	CASSQVSGGETQYF	TGTGCCAGCAGCCAAGTCAGCGGGGGAGAGACCCAGTACTTC
TRBV6-5	15	TRBD1	.	TRBJ2-1	CASSKDRGRMNEQFF	TGTGCCAGCAGCAAGGACAGGGGAAGAATGAATGAGCAGTTCTTC